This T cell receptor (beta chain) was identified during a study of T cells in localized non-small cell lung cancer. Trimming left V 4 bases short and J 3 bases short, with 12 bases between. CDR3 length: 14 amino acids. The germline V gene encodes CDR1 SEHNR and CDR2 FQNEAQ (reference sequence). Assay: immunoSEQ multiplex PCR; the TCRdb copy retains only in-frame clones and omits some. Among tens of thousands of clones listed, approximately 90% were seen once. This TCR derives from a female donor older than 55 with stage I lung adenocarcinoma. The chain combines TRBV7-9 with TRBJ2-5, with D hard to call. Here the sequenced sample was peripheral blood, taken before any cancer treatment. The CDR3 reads CASSWTLGEETQYF. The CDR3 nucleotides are TGTGCCAGCAGCTGGACCCTTGGGGAAGAGACCCAGTACTTC. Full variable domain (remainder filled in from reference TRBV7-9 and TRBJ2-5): DTGVSQNPRHKITKRGQNVTFRCDPISEHNRLYWYRQTLGQGPEFLTYFQNEAQLEKSRLLSDRFSAERPKGSFSTLEIQRTEQGDSAMYLCASSWTLGEETQYFGPGTRLLVL.